The present T cell receptor (beta chain) was sequenced within a study of CD8+CD57+ T cells in acquired aplastic anemia. This clonotype was observed a few times. The CDR3 covers 14 residues. V dropped 11 bases and J dropped 4; count of bases not matched to a gene: 14. Germline V CDR1 and CDR2: LNHDA, SQIVND (reference sequence). In patients chosen for sequencing, flow cytometry had shown CD8+CD57+ cell expansion. Using genomic DNA as the template, TCR beta VDJ and CDR3 profiling was carried out. MiXCR was run by TCRdb on the reads, yielding one entry per CDR3 protein. This sample has approximately 470,000 distinct CDR3 sequences, with more than 25% found just once.

The TCR was taken from a human donor with aplastic anemia. The chain couples TRBV19 to TRBJ2-7; 7 bases line up with TRBD1. The sample comprised sorted CD4+, CD8+, or CD8+CD57+ T cells (not recorded which) from PBMCs. CDR3 sequence: CAWSTGQLVYEQYF. CDR3 in DNA: TGTGCCTGGAGTACGGGACAGTTGGTTTACGAGCAGTACTTC. The full variable domain, rest sourced from reference TRBV19 and TRBJ2-7, is DGGITQSPKYLFRKEGQNVTLSCEQNLNHDAMYWYRQDPGQGLRLIYYSQIVNDFQKGDIAEGYSVSREKKESFPLTVTSAQKNPTAFYLCAWSTGQLVYEQYFGPGTRLTVT.